The 5 T cell receptor beta chains below were found in one sample sequenced in a study of blood T cell repertoires in COVID-19. Libraries were prepared by immunoSEQ multiplex PCR; TCRdb keeps only in-frame clonotypes and omits some of them. The profile shows about 200,000 clones, around three quarters of them singletons. Sequenced material: peripheral blood. The source of these receptors is a woman aged 70-85 years with acute or convalescent COVID-19.

This rearrangement joins TRBV4-1 to TRBJ2-5; D possibly corresponds to TRBD1 (6 bases). The CDR3 covers 15 residues. CDR1 and CDR2 from the germline V gene are MGHRA and YSYEKL. Trimming left V 0 bases short and J 5 bases short, with 13 bases between. The CDR3, as DNA: TGCGCCAGCAGCCAAGAGGGGGCCCGAGGCGAGACCCAGTACTTC. Amino acids: CASSQEGARGETQYF.

V is TRBV28 and J is TRBJ2-2, with 8 positions matching TRBD2. The CDR3 has 16 amino acids. V was pared by 4 bases and J by 1 base, with 5 bases of the junction left unmatched. Germline V lookup: CDR1 MDHEN, CDR2 SYDVKM. This CDR3 reads CASSSLAGWNTGELFF. CDR3 nucleotide sequence: TGTGCCAGCAGTTCCTTAGCGGGATGGAACACCGGGGAGCTGTTTTTT.

V usage is TRBV21-1 and J usage is TRBJ2-4; the table's D call, TRBD1, has no DNA check behind it. TRBV21-1 is a pseudogene. CDR3 length: 17 residues. The CDR3, as DNA: TGTGCCAGCAGCAAAGGGGGACAGGGGCAGACCAAAAACATTCAGTACTTC. Translating it yields CASSKGGQGQTKNIQYF.

This clone was seen a handful of times. This chain joins TRBV30 and TRBJ2-1, with 9 bases aligning to TRBD2. The J segment lost 6 bases and the V segment lost 3 bases, leaving 9 bases of the junction unmatched. The length of the CDR3 is 15 residues. Per the germline V gene, CDR1 is GTSNPN and CDR2 is SVGIG (reference sequence). The CDR3 DNA reads TGTGCCTGGAGCGCCGGAGCGGGAGGCATCAATGAGCAGTTCTTC. It yields the protein CAWSAGAGGINEQFF.

The chain combines TRBV10-3 with TRBJ2-7; 15 nucleotides match TRBD2. The CDR3 totals 19 residues. Germline values: CDR1 ENHRY, CDR2 SYGVKD. J was trimmed by 0 bases and V by 0 bases; bases with no gene match: 6. The CDR3 bases are TGTGCCATCAGTGAGTCGCGGGGGACTAGCGGGAGGTCCTCCTACGAGCAGTACTTC. The encoded protein is CAISESRGTSGRSSYEQYF.